This T cell receptor (beta chain) was observed in a study of cytomegalovirus exposure and HLA in healthy donors. Study-wide points: In a later analysis, at a false discovery rate of 0.05, over 15,000 TCR beta sequences matched HLA alleles. It was in a later analysis that TCR association rates were seen to vary by HLA locus, highest for DRB1 and lowest for HLA-C.

This clone was observed a handful of times. Its target is unknown. The primer mix had 60 Vbeta and 13 Jbeta primers. Here immunoSEQ multiplex PCR was the method, and the copy in TCRdb shows in-frame clones only, minus some. The sample holds almost 200,000 clones, 75% to 85% seen once. This clonotype was obtained from a woman in her forties or fifties in good health and CMV-seronegative. Sequenced material: PBMCs.

The CDR3 sequence: CASSSTGAVGITDTQYF. DNA of the CDR3: TGTGCCAGCAGCTCGACAGGGGCCGTCGGGATCACAGATACGCAGTATTTT. V is TRBV11-2 and J is TRBJ2-3, with 8 bases aligning to TRBD1. Germline CDR1 SGHAT, CDR2 FQNNGV. This CDR3 is 17 amino acids long. After removal of 4 bases from V and 2 bases from J, the junction contained 11 bases not matched to a gene.